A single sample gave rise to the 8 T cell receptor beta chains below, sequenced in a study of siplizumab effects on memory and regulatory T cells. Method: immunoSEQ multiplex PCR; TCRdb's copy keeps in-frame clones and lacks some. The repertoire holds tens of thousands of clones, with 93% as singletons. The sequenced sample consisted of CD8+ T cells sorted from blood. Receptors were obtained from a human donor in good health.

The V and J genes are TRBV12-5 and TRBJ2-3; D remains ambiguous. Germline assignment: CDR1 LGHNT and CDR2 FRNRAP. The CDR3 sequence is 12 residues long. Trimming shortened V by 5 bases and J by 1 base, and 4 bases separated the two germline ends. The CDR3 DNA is TGTGCTAGTGGTCAAGGCACAGATACGCAGTATTTT. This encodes CASGQGTDTQYF.

The CDR3 DNA follows: TGTGCCAGCAGCCCGGACAGGGTGGCTGAAGCTTTCTTT. This codes for CASSPDRVAEAFF. The V gene is TRBV7-3, the J gene TRBJ1-1; TRBD1 agrees at 8 bases. The germline V gene has CDR1 SGHTA and CDR2 FQGTGA. V gave up 5 bases and J gave up 6 bases; unmatched junction bases: 5. CDR3 size: 13 residues. Full variable domain (outside the CDR3, taken from reference TRBV7-3 and TRBJ1-1): GAGVSQTPSNKVTEKGKYVELRCDPISGHTALYWYRQSLGQGPEFLIYFQGTGAADDSGLPNDRFFAVRPEGSVSTLKIQRTERGDSAVYLCASSPDRVAEAFFGQGTRLTVV.

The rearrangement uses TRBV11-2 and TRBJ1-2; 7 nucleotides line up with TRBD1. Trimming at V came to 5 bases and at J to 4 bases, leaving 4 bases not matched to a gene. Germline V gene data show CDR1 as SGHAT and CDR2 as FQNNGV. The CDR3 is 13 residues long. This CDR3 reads CASSPGTVYGYTF. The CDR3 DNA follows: TGTGCCAGCAGCCCCGGGACAGTCTATGGCTACACCTTC.

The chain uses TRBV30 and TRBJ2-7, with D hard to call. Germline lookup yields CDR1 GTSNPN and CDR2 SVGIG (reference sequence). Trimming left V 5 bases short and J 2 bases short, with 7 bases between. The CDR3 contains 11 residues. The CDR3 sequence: CAWAGTYEQYF. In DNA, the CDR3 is TGTGCCTGGGCTGGAACCTACGAGCAGTACTTC. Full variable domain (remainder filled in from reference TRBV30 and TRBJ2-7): SQTIHQWPATLVQPVGSPLSLECTVEGTSNPNLYWYRQAAGRGLQLLFYSVGIGQISSEVPQNLSASRPQDRQFILSSKKLLLSDSGFYLCAWAGTYEQYFGPGTRLTVT.

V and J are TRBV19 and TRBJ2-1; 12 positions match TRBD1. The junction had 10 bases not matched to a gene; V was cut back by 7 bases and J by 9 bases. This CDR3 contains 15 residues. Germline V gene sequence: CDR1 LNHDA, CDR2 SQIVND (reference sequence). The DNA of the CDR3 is TGTGCCAGTAACGTGGGGACAGGGGGCTTGAGTGAGCAGTTCTTC. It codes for CASNVGTGGLSEQFF.

CDR3 in amino acids: CASSLAAGTATDTQYF. CDR3 nucleotides: TGTGCCAGCAGCTTAGCCGCCGGGACAGCCACAGATACGCAGTATTTT. The V call is TRBV7-8, the J call TRBJ2-3; 7 nucleotides align to TRBD1. The V and J ends lost 0 bases and 2 bases, in that order; junction bases with no gene match: 5. The CDR3 length is 16 residues. Germline V gene sequence: CDR1 SGHVS, CDR2 FQNEAQ.

The CDR3 reads CAIGTTGYNEQFF. The CDR3 DNA reads as TGTGCCATCGGGACGACAGGGTACAATGAGCAGTTCTTC. The V call is TRBV9, the J call TRBJ2-1, with TRBD1 matching over 7 bases. The V gene's germline CDR1 is SGDLS and CDR2 YYNGEE. V dropped 9 bases and J dropped 4; count of bases not matched to a gene: 7. The CDR3 covers 13 residues.

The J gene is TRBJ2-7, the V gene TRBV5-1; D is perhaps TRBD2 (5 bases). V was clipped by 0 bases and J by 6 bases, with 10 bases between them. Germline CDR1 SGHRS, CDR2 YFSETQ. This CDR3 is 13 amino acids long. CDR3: CASSLARGPEQYF. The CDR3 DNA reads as TGCGCCAGCAGCTTGGCCCGCGGGCCCGAGCAGTACTTC.